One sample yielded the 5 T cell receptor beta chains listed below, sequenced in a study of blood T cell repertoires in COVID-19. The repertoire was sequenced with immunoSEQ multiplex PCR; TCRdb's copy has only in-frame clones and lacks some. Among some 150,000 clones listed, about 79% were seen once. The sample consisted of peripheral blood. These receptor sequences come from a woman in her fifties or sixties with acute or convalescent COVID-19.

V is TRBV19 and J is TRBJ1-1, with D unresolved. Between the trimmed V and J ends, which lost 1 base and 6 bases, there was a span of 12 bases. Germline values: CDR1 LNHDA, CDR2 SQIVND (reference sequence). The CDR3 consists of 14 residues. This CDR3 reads CASSIGGQSAEAFF. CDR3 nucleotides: TGTGCCAGTAGTATAGGCGGCCAAAGTGCTGAAGCTTTCTTT.

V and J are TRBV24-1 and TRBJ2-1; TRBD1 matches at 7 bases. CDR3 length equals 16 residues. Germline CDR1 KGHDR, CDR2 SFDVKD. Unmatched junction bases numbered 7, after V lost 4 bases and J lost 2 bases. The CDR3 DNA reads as TGTGCCACCAGTGACCAACAGGGGAAGACCTACAATGAGCAGTTCTTC. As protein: CATSDQQGKTYNEQFF.

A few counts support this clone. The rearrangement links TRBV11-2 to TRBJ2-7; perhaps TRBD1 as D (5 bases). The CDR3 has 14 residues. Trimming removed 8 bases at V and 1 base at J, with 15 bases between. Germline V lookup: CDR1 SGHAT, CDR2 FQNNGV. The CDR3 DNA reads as TGTGCCAGCGGAGATACAGGCGTATCCTACGAGCAGTACTTC. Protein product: CASGDTGVSYEQYF.

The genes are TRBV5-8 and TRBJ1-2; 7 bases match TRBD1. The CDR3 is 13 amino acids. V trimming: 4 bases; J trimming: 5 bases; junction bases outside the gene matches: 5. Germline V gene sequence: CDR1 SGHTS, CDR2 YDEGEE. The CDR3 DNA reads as TGTGCCAGCAGCCCGGGACAGTATTATGGCTACACCTTC. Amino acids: CASSPGQYYGYTF.

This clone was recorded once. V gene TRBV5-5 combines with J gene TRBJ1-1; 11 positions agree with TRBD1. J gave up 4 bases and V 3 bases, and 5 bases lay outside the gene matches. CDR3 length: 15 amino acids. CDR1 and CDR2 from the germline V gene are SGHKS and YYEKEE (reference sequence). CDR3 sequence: CASSSGTGGTTEAFF. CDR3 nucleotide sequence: TGTGCCAGCAGCTCCGGGACAGGGGGTACCACTGAAGCTTTCTTT.